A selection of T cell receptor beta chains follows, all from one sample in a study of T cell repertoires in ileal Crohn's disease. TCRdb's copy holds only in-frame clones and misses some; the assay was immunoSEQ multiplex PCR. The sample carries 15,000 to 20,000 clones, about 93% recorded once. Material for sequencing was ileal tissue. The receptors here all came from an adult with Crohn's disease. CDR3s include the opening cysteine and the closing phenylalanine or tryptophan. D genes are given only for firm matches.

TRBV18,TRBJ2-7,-,CASSPESSYEQYF,TGTGCCAGCTCACCTGAGTCCTCCTACGAGCAGTACTTC
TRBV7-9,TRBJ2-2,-,CASSFTVGGELFF,TGTGCCAGCAGCTTCACCGTCGGGGGGGAGCTGTTTTTT
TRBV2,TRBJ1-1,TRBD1,CASRDRGKNTEAFF,TGTGCCAGCAGGGACAGGGGCAAGAACACTGAAGCTTTCTTT
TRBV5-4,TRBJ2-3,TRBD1,CASSLDRGSSTDTQYF,TGTGCCAGCAGCTTGGACAGGGGGTCATCGACAGATACGCAGTATTTT
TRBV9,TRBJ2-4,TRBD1,CASSVVKGDRGPGNIQYF,TGTGCCAGCAGCGTAGTCAAAGGGGACAGGGGGCCCGGAAACATTCAGTACTTC
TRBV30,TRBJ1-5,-,CAWSPTRGGLQPQHF,TGTGCCTGGAGTCCTACCCGGGGGGGATTGCAGCCCCAGCATTTT
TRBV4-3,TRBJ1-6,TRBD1,CASSQGGQGNSPLHF,TGCGCCAGCAGCCAGGGGGGACAGGGAAATTCACCCCTCCACTTT
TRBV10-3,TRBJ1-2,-,CAISDRGAANYGYTF,TGTGCCATCAGTGACAGGGGAGCCGCTAACTATGGCTACACCTTC
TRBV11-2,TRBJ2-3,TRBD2,CASGTGTSGGADTQYF,TGTGCCAGCGGGACCGGGACTAGCGGGGGGGCAGATACGCAGTATTTT
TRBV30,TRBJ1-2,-,CAWTPMGGYGYTF,TGTGCCTGGACTCCAATGGGGGGCTATGGCTACACCTTC
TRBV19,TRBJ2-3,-,CASSILGLASDTQYF,TGTGCCAGTAGTATCTTGGGGCTAGCGTCAGATACGCAGTATTTT
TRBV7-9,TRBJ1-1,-,CASSFTGSLDTEAFF,TGTGCCAGCAGCTTTACAGGGTCCCTTGACACTGAAGCTTTCTTT
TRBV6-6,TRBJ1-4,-,CASSFQPGDEKLFF,TGTGCCAGCAGTTTTCAGCCGGGGGATGAAAAACTGTTTTTT
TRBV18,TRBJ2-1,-,CASSPGGQILNEQFF,TGTGCCAGCTCACCGGGGGGGCAGATTTTGAATGAGCAGTTCTTC
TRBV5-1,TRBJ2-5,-,CASSLVGLETQYF,TGCGCCAGCAGCTTGGTGGGACTCGAGACCCAGTACTTC
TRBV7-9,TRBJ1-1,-,CASSLIGQLEAFF,TGTGCCAGCAGCTTAATCGGACAGCTTGAAGCTTTCTTT
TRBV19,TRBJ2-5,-,CASSIRNTEGETQYF,TGTGCCAGTAGTATTAGGAACACGGAGGGGGAGACCCAGTACTTC
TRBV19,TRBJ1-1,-,CASSIEIWSTEAFF,TGTGCCAGTAGTATAGAAATATGGAGCACTGAAGCTTTCTTT
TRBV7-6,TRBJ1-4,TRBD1,CASSPGTATNEKLFF,TGTGCCAGCAGCCCAGGGACAGCAACTAATGAAAAACTGTTTTTT
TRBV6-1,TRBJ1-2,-,CASSDDRKANYGYTF,TGTGCCAGCAGTGATGACAGAAAAGCTAACTATGGCTACACCTTC
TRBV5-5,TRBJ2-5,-,CASSLTGTSQETQYF,TGTGCCAGCAGCCTGACCGGGACAAGTCAAGAGACCCAGTACTTC